These 22 T cell receptor beta chains were sequenced from one sample in a study of identical twins. TCRdb reprocessed the 5' RACE reads with MiXCR, giving one entry per CDR3 protein. The data hold about 460,000 distinct CDR3 sequences, with 12% to 15% observed a single time. These data are also associated with another study on yellow fever vaccine responses in identical twins.

Sequences were obtained from CD4+ T cells sorted from blood. The source of these receptors is a woman in her late teens or twenties in good health.

This clonotype was found a few times. The rearrangement joins TRBV2 to TRBJ2-7; weak D call: TRBD2 (8 bases). Germline V CDR1 and CDR2: SNHLY, FYNNEI. CDR3 length equals 16 residues. The V and J ends lost 7 bases and 3 bases respectively, with 22 bases between them. The CDR3 DNA follows: TGTGCCAGCATAGAAGGGGGCGGGAGGAAACTCTACGAGCAGTACTTC. Translation gives CASIEGGGRKLYEQYF.

This clonotype came up many times. The CDR3 DNA follows: TGTGCCAGCAGCTTAGGTCCAGCAGCTAGCGTGACCCAGTACTTC. Its translation is CASSLGPAASVTQYF. The rearrangement links TRBV7-2 to TRBJ2-5, with a possible D match to TRBD2 (6 bases). The CDR3 is 15 residues long. Germline loops: CDR1 SGHTA, CDR2 FQGNSA. V was pared by 1 base and J by 7 bases, with 16 bases between.

This clonotype has a handful of counts. The CDR3 loop is CASSYVGLIETQYF. The DNA for the CDR3 is TGTGCCAGCAGTTACGTCGGACTTATAGAGACCCAGTACTTC. The genes are TRBV6-2 or TRBV6-3 and TRBJ2-5; a possible D gene is TRBD2 (5 bases). The CDR3 is made up of 14 amino acids. Trimming removed 2 bases from V and 4 bases from J, with 11 bases in between. Germline V gene sequence: CDR1 MNHEY, CDR2 SVGEGT.

This clonotype was counted many times. The V and J genes are TRBV3-1 and TRBJ1-1; D is perhaps TRBD1 (5 bases). Trimming removed 4 bases from V and 3 bases from J, with 12 bases in between. The CDR3 runs to 14 residues. Per the germline V gene, CDR1 is LGHDT and CDR2 is YNNKEL (reference sequence). Here the CDR3 DNA reads TGTGCCAGCAGCCCTTGGGGCGCAGACACTGAAGCTTTCTTT. Its protein is CASSPWGADTEAFF.

This clonotype appeared many times. J is TRBJ2-1 and V is TRBV5-1; D ambiguous. The CDR3 sequence is 14 residues long. V was cut by 4 bases and J by 1 base, with 9 bases left in between. CDR1 SGHRS and CDR2 YFSETQ come from the germline V gene. The DNA of the CDR3 is TGCGCCAGCAGCCAGGATGGTTCCTACAATGAGCAGTTCTTC. It codes for CASSQDGSYNEQFF.

In its sample, this clonotype was seen a few times. The chain couples TRBV28 to TRBJ2-2; maybe TRBD2 (6 bases). V shed 1 base and J shed 5 bases, with 11 bases lying between them. This CDR3 comprises 15 residues. Germline V gene lookup returns CDR1 MDHEN and CDR2 SYDVKM. In DNA form, the CDR3 reads TGTGCCAGCAGTTTATCCAGGGCGGGAACCGGGGAGCTGTTTTTT. It is translated as CASSLSRAGTGELFF.

The gene calls are TRBV11-2 and TRBJ2-7; D not certain. Trimming stripped 3 bases from V and 0 bases from J, with 12 bases between. The CDR3 loop spans 15 amino acids. Germline V CDR1 and CDR2: SGHAT, FQNNGV. This chain's CDR3 is CASSFENGRSYEQYF. As DNA, the CDR3 is TGTGCCAGCAGCTTCGAGAACGGGCGCTCCTACGAGCAGTACTTC.

In DNA form, the CDR3 reads TGTGCCAGCAGCTTAGGGGGTCGAGCCCCCCAGCATTTT. Translation gives CASSLGGRAPQHF. The J gene is TRBJ1-5, the V gene TRBV7-2, with D unresolved. This CDR3 contains 13 residues. V dropped 1 base and J dropped 10 bases, with 11 bases sitting between them. Germline V gene sequence: CDR1 SGHTA, CDR2 FQGNSA. Full variable domain (outside the CDR3, taken from reference TRBV7-2 and TRBJ1-5): GAGVSQSPSNKVTEKGKDVELRCDPISGHTALYWYRQSLGQGLEFLIYFQGNSAPDKSGLPSDRFSAERTGGSVSTLTIQRTQQEDSAVYLCASSLGGRAPQHFGDGTRLSIL.

V is TRBV7-9 and J is TRBJ2-7, with D hard to call. V was shortened by 5 bases and J by 2 bases, with 10 bases between the two germline ends. CDR3 length: 13 residues. Germline lookup yields CDR1 SEHNR and CDR2 FQNEAQ (reference sequence). CDR3 region: CASSAASPYEQYF. The CDR3 DNA reads TGTGCCAGCAGCGCGGCGTCCCCCTACGAGCAGTACTTC.

Here the CDR3 DNA reads TGCGCCAGCAGCCAGTACTGGACTAGCGACTTCACCTCCTACGAGCAGTACTTC. As protein: CASSQYWTSDFTSYEQYF. The chain has TRBV4-1 and TRBJ2-7, with 9 positions matching TRBD2. Per germline, CDR1 MGHRA and CDR2 YSYEKL. Unmatched junction bases numbered 12, after V lost 3 bases and J lost 0 bases. This CDR3 region has 18 residues.

Only one count was recorded for this clonotype. This sequence joins TRBV4-2 and TRBJ2-5; 7 positions agree with TRBD2. The CDR3 is 16 residues long. The germline CDR1 and CDR2 sequences are LGHNA and YNFKEQ. V dropped 3 bases and J dropped 2; count of bases not matched to a gene: 9. The CDR3 is CASSQGRGSGQETQYF. The CDR3 region has the DNA TGTGCCAGCAGCCAGGGGCGCGGGAGTGGGCAAGAGACCCAGTACTTC.

This clonotype was seen many times. This chain links TRBV11-2 with TRBJ2-1; D call uncertain. Per germline, CDR1 SGHAT and CDR2 FQNNGV. Trimming removed 0 bases from V and 8 bases from J, with 14 bases in between. This CDR3 region has 15 residues. CDR3 in DNA: TGTGCCAGCAGCTTAGATGGGGTGGGTCTCTATGAGCAGTTCTTC. Protein sequence: CASSLDGVGLYEQFF.

This clonotype has only a few counts. The chain is built from TRBV4-2 and TRBJ2-1, with D possibly being TRBD2 (5 bases). CDR1 and CDR2 from the germline V gene are LGHNA and YNFKEQ. This CDR3 has 14 amino acids. V gave up 1 base and J gave up 8 bases, with 12 bases separating them. Here the CDR3 DNA reads TGTGCCAGCAGCCAAGTGTCGGGATCGGATGAGCAGTTCTTC. It yields the protein CASSQVSGSDEQFF.

This clonotype was seen more than once but under ten times. The V call is TRBV3-1, the J call TRBJ2-5; 11 bases are a match to TRBD2. The CDR3 contains 18 residues. J lost 5 bases, V lost 0 bases, and 11 bases had no gene match. Germline V gene data show CDR1 as LGHDT and CDR2 as YNNKEL (reference sequence). The CDR3, as DNA: TGTGCCAGCAGCCAAGACGCTAGCGGGGGGCCACCGGGGGAGACCCAGTACTTC. This encodes CASSQDASGGPPGETQYF.

The table lists this clonotype with a few counts. The gene calls are TRBV24-1 and TRBJ2-2; TRBD1 matches 7 bases. Germline V lookup: CDR1 KGHDR, CDR2 SFDVKD. With V trimmed by 3 bases and J by 1 base, 7 bases remained unmatched. This CDR3 region has 17 residues. The CDR3 here is CATSDADRTGNTGELFF. The CDR3 region has the DNA TGTGCCACCAGTGATGCGGACAGGACGGGGAACACCGGGGAGCTGTTTTTT.

The chain has TRBV11-2 and TRBJ2-7, with 8 bases matching TRBD1. Unmatched junction bases numbered 15, after V lost 2 bases and J lost 0 bases. Germline V gene lookup returns CDR1 SGHAT and CDR2 FQNNGV. The CDR3 contains 19 residues. The CDR3 sequence: CASSLSTGGHRTNSYEQYF. The CDR3 DNA is TGTGCCAGCAGCTTATCAACAGGGGGTCACAGGACCAACTCCTACGAGCAGTACTTC.

This clonotype was picked up many times. This sequence joins TRBV12-3 or TRBV12-4 and TRBJ2-5, with no clear D. The V end was cut by 6 bases, the J end by 5 bases, with 13 bases between. This CDR3 region has 13 residues. CDR3: CASSLQPWETQYF. The CDR3 nucleotides read TGTGCCAGCAGCTTACAACCGTGGGAGACCCAGTACTTC.

In its sample, this clonotype was seen a few times. The rearrangement uses TRBV29-1 and TRBJ1-1; D might be TRBD1 (5 bases). CDR3 length: 13 residues. Trimming cost V 6 bases and J 1 base, with 12 bases left between them. The V gene's germline CDR1 is SQVTM and CDR2 ANQGSEA. The CDR3 nucleotides are TGCAGCGTCTCTGGACAACCGAACACTGAAGCTTTCTTT. Protein: CSVSGQPNTEAFF.

The rearrangement links TRBV24-1 to TRBJ2-5, with 7 bases fitting TRBD1. The CDR3 length is 15 residues. The J segment lost 4 bases and the V segment lost 4 bases, leaving 8 bases of the junction unmatched. The V gene's germline CDR1 is KGHDR and CDR2 SFDVKD. The CDR3 sequence: CATSDRQGTSETQYF. For the CDR3, the DNA is TGTGCCACCAGTGACCGACAGGGAACGTCAGAGACCCAGTACTTC.

This chain links TRBV7-2 with TRBJ1-1; D unclear. The CDR3 consists of 15 residues. Trimming shortened V by 5 bases and J by 1 base, and 14 bases separated the two germline ends. CDR1 is SGHTA, CDR2 FQGNSA, per germline. CDR3 sequence: CASSLLTQTNTEAFF. The CDR3 DNA reads as TGTGCCAGCAGCCTGCTCACGCAAACGAACACTGAAGCTTTCTTT.

This clonotype appeared a few times. This chain links TRBV18 with TRBJ1-1; D gene unclear. Trimming cost V 0 bases and J 0 bases, with 8 bases left between them. This CDR3 contains 15 residues. Germline assignment: CDR1 KGHSH and CDR2 LQKENI. CDR3 DNA: TGTGCCAGCTCACCACCCGGGAACATGAACACTGAAGCTTTCTTT. This gives the protein CASSPPGNMNTEAFF.

This clonotype showed up just a few times. V is TRBV6-1 and J is TRBJ1-4; D gene uncertain. CDR3 size: 12 residues. The germline gives CDR1 MNHNS, CDR2 SASEGT. V lost 3 bases and J 10 bases, leaving 9 bases between the germline ends. CDR3 region: CASSEVHGKLFF. CDR3 nucleotide sequence: TGTGCCAGCAGTGAGGTTCATGGAAAACTGTTTTTT.